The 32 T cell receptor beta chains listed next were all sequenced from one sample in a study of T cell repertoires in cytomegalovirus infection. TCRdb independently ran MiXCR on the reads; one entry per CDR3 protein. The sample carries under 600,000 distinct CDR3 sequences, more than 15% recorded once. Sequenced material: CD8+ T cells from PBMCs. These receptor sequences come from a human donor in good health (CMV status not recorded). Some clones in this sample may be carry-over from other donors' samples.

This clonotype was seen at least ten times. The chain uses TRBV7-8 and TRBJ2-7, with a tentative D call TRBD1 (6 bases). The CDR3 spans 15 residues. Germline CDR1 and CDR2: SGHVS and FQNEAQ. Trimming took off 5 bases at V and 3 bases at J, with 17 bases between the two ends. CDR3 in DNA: TGTGCCAGCAGCCCCCCCGACAGGTCCCTCTACGAGCAGTACTTC. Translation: CASSPPDRSLYEQYF.

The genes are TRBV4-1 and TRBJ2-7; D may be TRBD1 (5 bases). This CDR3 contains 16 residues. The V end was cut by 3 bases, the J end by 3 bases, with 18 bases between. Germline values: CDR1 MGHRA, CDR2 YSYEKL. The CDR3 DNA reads TGCGCCAGCAGCCAGAAGGACACCAACCCCCTCTACGAGCAGTACTTC. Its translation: CASSQKDTNPLYEQYF.

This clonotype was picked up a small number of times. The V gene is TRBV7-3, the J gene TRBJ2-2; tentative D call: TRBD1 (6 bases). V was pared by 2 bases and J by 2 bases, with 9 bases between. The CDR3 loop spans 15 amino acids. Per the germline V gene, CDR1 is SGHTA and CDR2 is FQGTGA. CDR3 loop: CASSLRDTNTGELFF. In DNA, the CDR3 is TGTGCCAGCAGCTTACGGGACACAAACACCGGGGAGCTGTTTTTT.

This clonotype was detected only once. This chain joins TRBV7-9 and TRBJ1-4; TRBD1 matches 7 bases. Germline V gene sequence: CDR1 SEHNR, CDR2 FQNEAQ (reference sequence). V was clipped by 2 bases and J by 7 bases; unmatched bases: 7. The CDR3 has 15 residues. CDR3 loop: CASSLPGQAREKLFF. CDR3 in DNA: TGTGCCAGCAGCTTACCTGGACAGGCGCGTGAAAAACTGTTTTTT.

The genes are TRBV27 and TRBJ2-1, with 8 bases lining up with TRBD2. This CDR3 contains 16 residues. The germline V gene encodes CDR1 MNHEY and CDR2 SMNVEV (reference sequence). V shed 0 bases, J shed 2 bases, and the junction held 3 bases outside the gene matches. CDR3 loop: CASSLSGTRAYNEQFF. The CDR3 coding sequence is TGTGCCAGCAGTTTATCCGGGACTAGGGCCTACAATGAGCAGTTCTTC.

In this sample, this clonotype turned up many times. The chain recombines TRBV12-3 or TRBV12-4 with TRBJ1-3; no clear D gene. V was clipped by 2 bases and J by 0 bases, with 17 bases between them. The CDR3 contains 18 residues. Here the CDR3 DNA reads TGTGCCAGCAGTTTAACCCTTAGGACGGCGCCCTCTGGAAACACCATATATTTT. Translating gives CASSLTLRTAPSGNTIYF.

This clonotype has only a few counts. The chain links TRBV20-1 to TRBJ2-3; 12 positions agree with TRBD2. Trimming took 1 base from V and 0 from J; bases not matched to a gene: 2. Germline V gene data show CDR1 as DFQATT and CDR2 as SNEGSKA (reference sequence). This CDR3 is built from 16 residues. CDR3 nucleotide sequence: TGCAGTGCTAGAGGTGGACTAGCGGGGAGCACAGATACGCAGTATTTT. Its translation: CSARGGLAGSTDTQYF.

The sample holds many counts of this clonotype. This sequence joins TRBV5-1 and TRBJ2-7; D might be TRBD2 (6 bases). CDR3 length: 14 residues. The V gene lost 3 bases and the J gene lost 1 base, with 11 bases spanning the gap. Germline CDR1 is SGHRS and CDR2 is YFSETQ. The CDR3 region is CASSWGLGSYEQYF. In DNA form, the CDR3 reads TGCGCCAGCAGCTGGGGACTGGGGTCCTACGAGCAGTACTTC.

The CDR3 loop is CASSLGAGLSYEQYF. The CDR3 DNA is TGCGCCAGCAGCTTGGGGGCAGGACTATCCTACGAGCAGTACTTC. The chain combines TRBV5-1 with TRBJ2-7; possible D gene TRBD2, 6 bases. The ends were cut back, 0 bases at V and 1 base at J, with 11 bases in the middle. The CDR3 loop spans 15 amino acids. The germline V gene encodes CDR1 SGHRS and CDR2 YFSETQ.

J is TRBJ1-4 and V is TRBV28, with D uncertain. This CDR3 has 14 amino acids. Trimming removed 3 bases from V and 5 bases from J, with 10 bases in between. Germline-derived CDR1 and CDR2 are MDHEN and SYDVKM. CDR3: CASSFTEFNEKLFF. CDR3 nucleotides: TGTGCCAGCAGTTTTACTGAATTCAATGAAAAACTGTTTTTT.

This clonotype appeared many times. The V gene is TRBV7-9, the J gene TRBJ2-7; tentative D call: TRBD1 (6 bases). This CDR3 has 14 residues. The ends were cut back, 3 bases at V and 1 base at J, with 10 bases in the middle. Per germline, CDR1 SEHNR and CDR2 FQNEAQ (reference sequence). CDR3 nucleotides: TGTGCCAGCAGCTTGAATGACAGGTCCTACGAGCAGTACTTC. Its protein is CASSLNDRSYEQYF.

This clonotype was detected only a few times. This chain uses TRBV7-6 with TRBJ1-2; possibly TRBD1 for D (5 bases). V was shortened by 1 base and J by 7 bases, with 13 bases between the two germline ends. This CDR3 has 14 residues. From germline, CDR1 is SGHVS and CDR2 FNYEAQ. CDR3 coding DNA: TGTGCCAGCAGCTTAGGAGGGACTCTCCCTGGCTACACCTTC. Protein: CASSLGGTLPGYTF.

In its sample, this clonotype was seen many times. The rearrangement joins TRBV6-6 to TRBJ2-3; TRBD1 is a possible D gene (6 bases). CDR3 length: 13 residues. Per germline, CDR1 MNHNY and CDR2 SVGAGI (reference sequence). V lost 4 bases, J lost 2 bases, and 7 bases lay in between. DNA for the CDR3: TGTGCCAGCAGTTGGGACATCACAGATACGCAGTATTTT. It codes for CASSWDITDTQYF.

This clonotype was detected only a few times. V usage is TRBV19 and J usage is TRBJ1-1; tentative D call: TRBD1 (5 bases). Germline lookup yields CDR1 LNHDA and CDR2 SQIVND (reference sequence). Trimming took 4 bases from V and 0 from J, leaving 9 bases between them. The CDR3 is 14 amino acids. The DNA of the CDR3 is TGTGCCAGTAGTAGACAGAGAATGAACACTGAAGCTTTCTTT. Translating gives CASSRQRMNTEAFF.

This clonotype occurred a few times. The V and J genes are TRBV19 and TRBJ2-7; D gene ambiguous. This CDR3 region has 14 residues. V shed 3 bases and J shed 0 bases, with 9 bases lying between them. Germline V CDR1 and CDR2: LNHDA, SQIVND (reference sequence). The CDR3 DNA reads TGTGCCAGTAGTATTTTCGAGAGCTCCTACGAGCAGTACTTC. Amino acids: CASSIFESSYEQYF. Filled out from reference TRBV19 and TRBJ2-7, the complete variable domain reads DGGITQSPKYLFRKEGQNVTLSCEQNLNHDAMYWYRQDPGQGLRLIYYSQIVNDFQKGDIAEGYSVSREKKESFPLTVTSAQKNPTAFYLCASSIFESSYEQYFGPGTRLTVT.

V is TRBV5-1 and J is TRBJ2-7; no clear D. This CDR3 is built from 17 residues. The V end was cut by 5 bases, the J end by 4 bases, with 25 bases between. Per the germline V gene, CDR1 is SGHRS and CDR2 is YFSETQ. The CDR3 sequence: CASSPTKSGETRYEQYF. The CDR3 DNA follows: TGCGCCAGCAGTCCAACAAAAAGTGGGGAAACGAGATACGAGCAGTACTTC.

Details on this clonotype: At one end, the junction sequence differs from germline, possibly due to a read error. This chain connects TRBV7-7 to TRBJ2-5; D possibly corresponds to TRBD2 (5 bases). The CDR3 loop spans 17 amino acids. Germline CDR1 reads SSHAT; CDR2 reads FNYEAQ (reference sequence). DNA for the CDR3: TGTGCTAGCAGCTTAGCGACCCAGTTCCGATACCAAGAGACCCAGTACTTC. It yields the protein CASSLATQFRYQETQYF.

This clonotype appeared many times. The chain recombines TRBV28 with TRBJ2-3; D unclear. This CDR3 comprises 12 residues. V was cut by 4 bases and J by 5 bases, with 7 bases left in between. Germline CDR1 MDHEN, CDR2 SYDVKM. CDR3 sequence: CASSSHLDTQYF. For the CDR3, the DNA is TGTGCCAGCAGTTCCCATTTAGATACGCAGTATTTT.

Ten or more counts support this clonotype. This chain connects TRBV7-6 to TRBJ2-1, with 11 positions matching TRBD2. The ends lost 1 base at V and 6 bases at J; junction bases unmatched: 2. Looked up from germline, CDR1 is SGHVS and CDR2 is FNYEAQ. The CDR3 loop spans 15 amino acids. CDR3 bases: TGTGCCAGCAGCTTAGAGCTAGCGGGGGGCAATGAGCAGTTCTTC. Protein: CASSLELAGGNEQFF. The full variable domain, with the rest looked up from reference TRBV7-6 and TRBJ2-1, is GAGVSQSPRYKVTKRGQDVALRCDPISGHVSLYWYRQALGQGPEFLTYFNYEAQQDKSGLPNDRFSAERPEGSISTLTIQRTEQRDSAMYRCASSLELAGGNEQFFGPGTRLTVL.

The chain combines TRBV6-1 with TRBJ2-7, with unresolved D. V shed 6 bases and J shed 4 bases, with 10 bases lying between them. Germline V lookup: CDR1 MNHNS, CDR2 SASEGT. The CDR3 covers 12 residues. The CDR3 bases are TGTGCCAGCAGAGAGGACGGATACGAGCAGTACTTC. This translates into CASREDGYEQYF.

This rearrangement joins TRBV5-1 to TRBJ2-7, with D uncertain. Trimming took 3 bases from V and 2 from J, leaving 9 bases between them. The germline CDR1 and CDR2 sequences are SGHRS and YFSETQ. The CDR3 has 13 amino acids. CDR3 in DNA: TGCGCCAGCAGCTATACGGGTACCTACGAGCAGTACTTC. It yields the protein CASSYTGTYEQYF.

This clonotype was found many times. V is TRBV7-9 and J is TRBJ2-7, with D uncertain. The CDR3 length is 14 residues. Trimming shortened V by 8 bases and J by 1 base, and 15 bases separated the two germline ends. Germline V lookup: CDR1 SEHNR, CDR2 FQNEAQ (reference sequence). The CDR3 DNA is TGTGCCAGCGCCGATGGGTCTACATCCTACGAGCAGTACTTC. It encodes CASADGSTSYEQYF. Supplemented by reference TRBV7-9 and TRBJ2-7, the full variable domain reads DTGVSQNPRHKITKRGQNVTFRCDPISEHNRLYWYRQTLGQGPEFLTYFQNEAQLEKSRLLSDRFSAERPKGSFSTLEIQRTEQGDSAMYLCASADGSTSYEQYFGPGTRLTVT.

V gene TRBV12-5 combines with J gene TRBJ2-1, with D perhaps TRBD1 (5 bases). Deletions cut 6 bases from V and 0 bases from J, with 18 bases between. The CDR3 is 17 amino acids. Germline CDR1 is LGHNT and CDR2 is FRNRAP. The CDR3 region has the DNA TGTGCTAGTGGGTTACAGGTCCTTTCGAGCTCCTACAATGAGCAGTTCTTC. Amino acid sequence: CASGLQVLSSSYNEQFF.

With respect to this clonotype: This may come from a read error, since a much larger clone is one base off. The CDR3 here is CASCLRFSDEELFF. CDR3 coding DNA: TGTGCCAGCTGCTTAAGGTTTTCCGACGAGGAGCTGTTTTTT. The chain couples TRBV11-2 to TRBJ2-2; D gene uncertain. Germline loops: CDR1 SGHAT, CDR2 FQNNGV. The CDR3 extends over 14 amino acids. Variable domain in full (rest from reference TRBV11-2 and TRBJ2-2): EAGVAQSPRYKIIEKRQSVAFWCNPISGHATLYWYQQILGQGPKLLIQFQNNGVVDDSQLPKDRFSAERLKGVDSTLKIQPAKLEDSAVYLCASCLRFSDEELFFGEGSRLTVL.

CDR3 residues: CASRDRESYEQYF. The CDR3 bases are TGTGCCAGCAGGGACAGGGAAAGTTACGAGCAGTACTTC. The chain employs TRBV6-1 and TRBJ2-7; 8 bases agree with TRBD1. Germline V gene sequence: CDR1 MNHNS, CDR2 SASEGT. This CDR3 is 13 amino acids long. After removal of 6 bases from V and 4 bases from J, the junction contained 5 bases not matched to a gene.

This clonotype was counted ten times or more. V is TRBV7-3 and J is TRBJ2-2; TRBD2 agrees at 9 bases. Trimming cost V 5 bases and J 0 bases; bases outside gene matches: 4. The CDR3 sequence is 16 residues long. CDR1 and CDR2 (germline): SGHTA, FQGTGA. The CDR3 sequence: CASSPRLAANTGELFF. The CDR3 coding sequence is TGTGCCAGCAGCCCTCGACTAGCGGCGAACACCGGGGAGCTGTTTTTT.

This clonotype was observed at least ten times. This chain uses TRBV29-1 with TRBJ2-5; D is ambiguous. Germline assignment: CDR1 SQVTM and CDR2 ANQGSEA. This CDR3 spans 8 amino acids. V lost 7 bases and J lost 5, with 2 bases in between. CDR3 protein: CSDETQYF. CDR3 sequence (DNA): TGCAGCGATGAGACCCAGTACTTC.

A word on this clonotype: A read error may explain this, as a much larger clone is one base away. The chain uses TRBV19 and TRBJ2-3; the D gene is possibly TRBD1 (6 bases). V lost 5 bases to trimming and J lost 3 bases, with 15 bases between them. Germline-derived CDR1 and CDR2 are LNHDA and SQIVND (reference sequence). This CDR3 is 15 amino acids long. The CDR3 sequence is CASSPDSEGTDTQYF. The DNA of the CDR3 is TGTGCCAGTAGTCCGGACAGTGAGGGGACAGATACGCAGTATTTT.

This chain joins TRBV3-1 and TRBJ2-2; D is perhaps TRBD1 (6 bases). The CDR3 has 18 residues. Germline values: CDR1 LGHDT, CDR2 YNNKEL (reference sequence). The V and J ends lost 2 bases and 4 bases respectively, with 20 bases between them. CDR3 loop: CASSQLQRRGKSTGELFF. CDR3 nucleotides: TGTGCCAGCAGCCAACTCCAGCGCAGGGGAAAGAGCACCGGGGAGCTGTTTTTT.

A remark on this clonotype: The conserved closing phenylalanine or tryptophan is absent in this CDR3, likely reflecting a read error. As DNA, the CDR3 is TGTGCCAGCAGTTTCTCGCGGGGGGGCGAGACACAGTACTTA. Translating gives CASSFSRGGETQYL. This chain connects TRBV27 to TRBJ2-5, with TRBD2 matching over 9 bases. Per germline, CDR1 MNHEY and CDR2 SMNVEV (reference sequence). This CDR3 contains 14 residues.

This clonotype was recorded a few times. The CDR3 spells CASSLSGPLVEQYF. In DNA, the CDR3 is TGTGCCAGCAGCTTGTCTGGGCCTTTGGTCGAGCAGTACTTC. The rearrangement uses TRBV5-6 and TRBJ2-7; no firm D call. Trimming cost V 1 base and J 6 bases, with 14 bases left between them. This CDR3 is built from 14 residues. Germline values: CDR1 SGHDT, CDR2 YYEEEE.

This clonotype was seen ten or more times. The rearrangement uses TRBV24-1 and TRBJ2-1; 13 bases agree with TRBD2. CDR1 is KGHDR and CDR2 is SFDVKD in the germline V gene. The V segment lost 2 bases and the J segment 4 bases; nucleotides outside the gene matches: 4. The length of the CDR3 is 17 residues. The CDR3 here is CATSDSRTSGSYNEQFF. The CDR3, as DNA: TGTGCCACCAGTGATTCGCGGACTAGCGGGAGTTACAATGAGCAGTTCTTC.